These T cell receptor beta chains were read from a single sample in a study of T cell repertoires in cytomegalovirus infection. TCRdb re-derived calls from the reads in MiXCR, one entry per CDR3 protein. The table records fewer than 950,000 distinct CDR3 sequences, about 31% of them present only once. Antigens for these TCRs are unknown. Sequencing used cultured CD8+ T cells from PBMCs, obtained from culture after CMV antigen stimulation. The source is a human donor in good health (CMV status not recorded). Some clones in this sample may be carry-over from other donors' samples. Each CDR3 is given with its conserved first and last residue. A clone size is listed for some rows: how often the clone was seen (once, few, many), or a class if it is expanded.

clone size	J gene	CDR3 length	V gene	CDR3 protein
NA	TRBJ1-3	15	TRBV6-6	CASRPLAGAGNTIYF
many	TRBJ2-5	16	TRBV6-5	CASSYVIGEGQETQYF
NA	TRBJ2-3	12	TRBV5-4	CASSSGSGAQYF
NA	TRBJ1-2	15	TRBV7-4	CASSSFDMGEYGYTF
many	TRBJ2-3	17	TRBV7-9	CASSGRDRLSRTDTQYF
NA	TRBJ1-5	12	TRBV12-3/TRBV12-4	CASRGANQPQHF
few	TRBJ2-5	15	TRBV27	CASSLSGGVQETQYF
NA	TRBJ1-2	14	TRBV28	CDSSLGPRNYGYTF
many	TRBJ1-1	15	TRBV5-6	CASSLAGLMNTEAFF
NA	TRBJ2-1	15	TRBV27	CASTPYGPVNNEQFF
NA	TRBJ1-2	13	TRBV12-3/TRBV12-4	CASSPTGALDYTF
many	TRBJ1-6	18	TRBV20-1	CSARRRAGGRSTNSPLHF
NA	TRBJ1-2	16	TRBV5-1	CASSSGGLLANYGYTF
NA	TRBJ2-5	19	TRBV7-9	CASSLAGTGDIMYQETQYF
NA	TRBJ2-5	14	TRBV20-1	CSARDSWDQETQYF
NA	TRBJ1-5	17	TRBV4-2	CASSQEFGTDTYQPQHF
few	TRBJ2-1	17	TRBV27	CASIDRGTGQGRNEQFF
NA	TRBJ1-2	14	TRBV28	CASSLLSGAPGYTF
NA	TRBJ1-2	14	TRBV27	CASSARQGAEGYTF
NA	TRBJ1-6	15	TRBV14	CASSSTGNYNSPLHF
NA	TRBJ1-1	14	TRBV7-3	CASGLGIGNTEAFF
NA	TRBJ1-1	16	TRBV18	CASSPMAERANTEAFF
NA	TRBJ2-5	15	TRBV11-3	CATHMPGTEGETQYF
NA	TRBJ1-2	8	TRBV9	CASSRSTF
few	TRBJ1-3	14	TRBV6-6	CASSYLPDQNTIYF
NA	TRBJ1-1	14	TRBV28	CASSPQEVLGEAFF
few	TRBJ2-7	14	TRBV6-2/TRBV6-3	CASSQGPGYLEQYF
many	TRBJ1-5	15	TRBV7-8	CASSFRTGLNQPQHF
NA	TRBJ2-5	16	TRBV6-1	CASSTPGTAWEETQYF